What follows are 27 T cell receptor beta chains derived from one specimen sequenced in a study of cytomegalovirus exposure and HLA in healthy donors. The PCR used 60 Vbeta and 13 Jbeta primers. The protocol was immunoSEQ multiplex PCR, while the TCRdb copy is restricted to in-frame clones and leaves out a portion. The sample shows around 220,000 clones, around 80% of them seen only once. Sequencing input: PBMCs. The receptors derive from a girl aged 2 to 10 in good health and CMV-seronegative.

V is TRBV6-5 and J is TRBJ1-2, with a possible D match to TRBD1 (5 bases). This CDR3 contains 14 residues. V was pared by 5 bases and J by 10 bases, with 20 bases between. In germline, CDR1 is MNHEY, CDR2 SVGAGI. Here the CDR3 DNA reads TGTGCCAGCAGTCCCCGGAGAGGGGAGGGTGTCTACACCTTC. Amino acids: CASSPRRGEGVYTF.

This rearrangement joins TRBV5-1 to TRBJ2-1; 9 nucleotides agree with TRBD1. Trimming took 0 bases from V and 2 from J; bases not matched to a gene: 6. Per germline, CDR1 SGHRS and CDR2 YFSETQ. The CDR3 runs to 17 residues. This CDR3 is CASSLETGGRTYNEQFF. The CDR3 DNA reads as TGCGCCAGCAGCTTGGAGACAGGGGGTCGAACCTACAATGAGCAGTTCTTC.

The CDR3 DNA reads as TGTGCCATCAGCCGGGGGAGGCTCGGCACAGATACGCAGTATTTT. Translated, it gives CAISRGRLGTDTQYF. The J gene is TRBJ2-3, the V gene TRBV10-3; TRBD2 might be the D (6 bases). The V end was cut by 6 bases, the J end by 1 base, with 14 bases between. The germline V gene encodes CDR1 ENHRY and CDR2 SYGVKD. This CDR3 has 15 amino acids.

The chain carries TRBV7-9 and TRBJ1-1; D perhaps matches TRBD1 (5 bases). The CDR3 spans 14 residues. In germline, CDR1 is SEHNR, CDR2 FQNEAQ (reference sequence). Trimming removed 5 bases from V and 2 bases from J, with 12 bases in between. CDR3 sequence (DNA): TGTGCCAGCAGCGCCGGGGGGGTAAACACTGAAGCTTTCTTT. This sequence encodes CASSAGGVNTEAFF.

The chain has TRBV13 and TRBJ2-1; TRBD2 agrees at 13 bases. V was clipped by 4 bases and J by 9 bases; unmatched bases: 9. Germline V CDR1 and CDR2: PRHDT, FYEKMQ (reference sequence). The CDR3 runs 16 residues. This chain's CDR3 is CASSYIGLAGESEQFF. CDR3 sequence (DNA): TGTGCCAGCAGCTACATTGGACTAGCGGGAGAAAGTGAGCAGTTCTTC. The variable domain in full, completed from reference TRBV13 and TRBJ2-1, reads AAGVIQSPRHLIKEKRETATLKCYPIPRHDTVYWYQQGPGQDPQFLISFYEKMQSDKGSIPDRFSAQQFSDYHSELNMSSLELGDSALYFCASSYIGLAGESEQFFGPGTRLTVL.

V gene TRBV6-1 combines with J gene TRBJ2-1, with 8 bases lining up with TRBD1. Germline V gene lookup returns CDR1 MNHNS and CDR2 SASEGT. The V gene end was trimmed by 6 bases and the J gene end by 9 bases; junction bases not matched to a gene: 13. CDR3 size: 15 residues. In DNA, the CDR3 is TGTGCCAGCAGAGATTACCAGGGGGCCCTTGGTGAGCAGTTCTTC. Encoded protein: CASRDYQGALGEQFF.

About this clone: A junction boundary mismatches the germline segment, possibly from a read error. The V and J genes are TRBV15 and TRBJ1-6, with 7 bases aligning to TRBD1. The CDR3 has 16 residues. Germline CDR1 LNHNV, CDR2 YYDKDF (reference sequence). CDR3 in amino acids: CATSTLSGTVGSPPHF. CDR3 bases: TGTGCCACCAGCACCCTATCCGGGACAGTGGGTTCACCCCCCCACTTT.

This chain joins TRBV14 and TRBJ1-1; D is perhaps TRBD1 (5 bases). CDR3 size: 16 residues. V lost 0 bases to trimming and J lost 3 bases, with 14 bases between them. Germline CDR1 reads SGHDN; CDR2 reads FVKESK. CDR3 nucleotides: TGTGCCAGCAGCCAAGATCCTTGGGGAGGGGACACTGAAGCTTTCTTT. It yields the protein CASSQDPWGGDTEAFF.

The chain has TRBV12-5 and TRBJ1-2, with TRBD1 as a possible D gene (5 bases). V lost 6 bases and J 1 base, leaving 21 bases between the germline ends. Germline V gives CDR1 LGHNT, CDR2 FRNRAP. CDR3 length equals 17 residues. The CDR3 nucleotides read TGTGCTAGTGGCCCACCGCTGACCGGGGACTTTAACTATGGCTACACCTTC. The encoded protein is CASGPPLTGDFNYGYTF. The full variable domain, its missing parts supplied by reference TRBV12-5 and TRBJ1-2, is DARVTQTPRHKVTEMGQEVTMRCQPILGHNTVFWYRQTMMQGLELLAYFRNRAPLDDSGMPKDRFSAEMPDATLATLKIQPSEPRDSAVYFCASGPPLTGDFNYGYTFGSGTRLTVV.

V is TRBV5-1 and J is TRBJ2-5; 15 nucleotides align to TRBD2. Germline V gives CDR1 SGHRS, CDR2 YFSETQ. V was clipped by 4 bases and J by 1 base; unmatched bases: 2. CDR3 size: 16 residues. Here the CDR3 DNA reads TGCGCCAGCAGCCAGGGACTAGCGGGGGGCCAAGAGACCCAGTACTTC. This codes for CASSQGLAGGQETQYF.

The genes are TRBV5-1 and TRBJ1-6; no firm D call. Germline CDR1 is SGHRS and CDR2 is YFSETQ. The CDR3 runs to 14 residues. V gave up 0 bases and J gave up 10 bases, with 11 bases separating them. The DNA for the CDR3 is TGCGCCAGCAGCTTGGTGGTTGGAGTCTCACCCCTCCACTTT. Translating gives CASSLVVGVSPLHF.

The chain employs TRBV6-1 and TRBJ1-1, with no clear D. Trimming shortened V by 7 bases and J by 5 bases, and 11 bases separated the two germline ends. CDR1 and CDR2 from the germline V gene are MNHNS and SASEGT. The CDR3 runs 12 residues. CDR3 loop: CASTRGLTEAFF. The CDR3 bases are TGTGCCAGCACTCGGGGTTTGACTGAAGCTTTCTTT.

The rearrangement uses TRBV6-5 and TRBJ1-2; 9 bases fit TRBD1. The V gene's germline CDR1 is MNHEY and CDR2 SVGAGI. The trim removed 2 bases at V and 5 bases at J, leaving 9 bases unmatched. This CDR3 comprises 16 residues. CDR3 sequence: CASSYGTGTQGYGYTF. The CDR3 coding sequence is TGTGCCAGCAGTTACGGGACAGGGACTCAAGGGTATGGCTACACCTTC.

CDR3 nucleotide sequence: TGTGCCAGCAGCCCGGACAGGGTCGCCAATGAGCAGTTCTTC. Translated, it gives CASSPDRVANEQFF. The J gene is TRBJ2-1, the V gene TRBV11-2; 8 positions match TRBD1. The CDR3 loop spans 14 amino acids. Trimming at V came to 5 bases and at J to 6 bases, leaving 6 bases not matched to a gene. Germline V gene data show CDR1 as SGHAT and CDR2 as FQNNGV.

The rearrangement links TRBV5-1 to TRBJ2-3; 7 nucleotides line up with TRBD1. The CDR3 contains 16 residues. The V gene's germline CDR1 is SGHRS and CDR2 YFSETQ. The V and J ends lost 0 bases and 5 bases, in that order; junction bases with no gene match: 9. For the CDR3, the DNA is TGCGCCAGCAGCTTGGGGGTCGGACAGGTACTAGATACGCAGTATTTT. Translated, it gives CASSLGVGQVLDTQYF.

The chain joins TRBV9 to TRBJ2-5; 7 nucleotides align to TRBD2. The germline V gene has CDR1 SGDLS and CDR2 YYNGEE. The CDR3 is 16 residues long. Trimming removed 2 bases from V and 2 bases from J; junction bases left unmatched: 9. The DNA of the CDR3 is TGTGCCAGCAGCGTTGAGCGGGGAGGCTCTCAAGAGACCCAGTACTTC. Protein product: CASSVERGGSQETQYF.

The V call is TRBV7-9, the J call TRBJ1-2, with D unresolved. CDR1 is SEHNR and CDR2 is FQNEAQ in the germline V gene (reference sequence). V was shortened by 2 bases and J by 3 bases, with 10 bases between the two germline ends. The CDR3 is 14 amino acids. CDR3: CASSLLGSYYGYTF. DNA for the CDR3: TGTGCCAGCAGCTTACTCGGGAGTTACTATGGCTACACCTTC.

The genes are TRBV7-9 and TRBJ1-1; D possibly corresponds to TRBD1 (5 bases). This CDR3 comprises 13 residues. The V gene's germline CDR1 is SEHNR and CDR2 FQNEAQ (reference sequence). The ends were cut back, 3 bases at V and 4 bases at J, with 9 bases in the middle. CDR3 residues: CASSFGGGTEAFF. DNA of the CDR3: TGTGCCAGCAGCTTTGGGGGGGGCACTGAAGCTTTCTTT.

The chain links TRBV4-1 to TRBJ2-1, with TRBD2 identical over 7 bases. The germline CDR1 and CDR2 sequences are MGHRA and YSYEKL. The CDR3 contains 15 residues. With V trimmed by 3 bases and J by 10 bases, 12 bases remained unmatched. The CDR3 region is CASSHRIKSGEEQFF. Here the CDR3 DNA reads TGCGCCAGCAGCCACCGAATTAAGAGCGGGGAGGAGCAGTTCTTC.

This rearrangement joins TRBV5-1 to TRBJ2-2, with 10 bases identical to TRBD2. The CDR3 runs to 16 residues. Looked up from germline, CDR1 is SGHRS and CDR2 is YFSETQ. V lost 1 base to trimming and J lost 7 bases; unmatched junction nucleotides: 7. The CDR3 DNA is TGCGCCAGCAGCTTGTCATCCCTAGCGGGGGACGGGGAGCTGTTTTTT. The encoded protein is CASSLSSLAGDGELFF.

The chain combines TRBV9 with TRBJ1-1; possible D gene TRBD1, 5 bases. V lost 0 bases to trimming and J lost 4 bases, with 13 bases between them. The germline V gene encodes CDR1 SGDLS and CDR2 YYNGEE. This CDR3 contains 15 residues. CDR3 coding DNA: TGTGCCAGCAGCGTAGGGGTCGGGGGATCCACTGAAGCTTTCTTT. This codes for CASSVGVGGSTEAFF.

With respect to this clone: In the same sample, other DNA sequences code for this CDR3. The chain combines TRBV5-4 with TRBJ1-1; the D gene is possibly TRBD1 (5 bases). Germline CDR1 and CDR2: SGHNT and YYREEE (reference sequence). The V gene lost 0 bases and the J gene lost 5 bases, with 11 bases spanning the gap. This CDR3 contains 14 residues. CDR3 bases: TGTGCCAGCAGCTTGGGGGGCCCAGGGACTGAAGCTTTCTTT. The encoded protein is CASSLGGPGTEAFF.

This chain uses TRBV6-6 with TRBJ1-1; TRBD1 aligns across 7 bases. The CDR3 is 11 amino acids. V lost 6 bases and J lost 11; bases outside the gene matches: 6. From germline, CDR1 is MNHNY and CDR2 SVGAGI (reference sequence). The CDR3 DNA is TGTGCCAGCAGGGCCGGGACAGAGGCTTTCTTT. Its protein is CASRAGTEAFF.

This chain links TRBV15 with TRBJ2-1, with D possibly matching TRBD2 (6 bases). The CDR3 sequence is 18 residues long. The V and J ends lost 5 bases and 9 bases respectively, with 29 bases between them. The germline V gene encodes CDR1 LNHNV and CDR2 YYDKDF (reference sequence). The CDR3 coding sequence is TGTGCCACCAGCCAGACTAGTCGTGGACTCTCCTTATCTGGTGAGCAGTTCTTC. Encoded protein: CATSQTSRGLSLSGEQFF.

This chain connects TRBV2 to TRBJ2-6, with 7 nucleotides matching TRBD1. The length of the CDR3 is 16 residues. The V gene end was trimmed by 6 bases and the J gene end by 0 bases; junction bases not matched to a gene: 5. Per the germline V gene, CDR1 is SNHLY and CDR2 is FYNNEI. The DNA of the CDR3 is TGTGCCAGCAGCGAGACAGGGTTCTCTGGGGCCAACGTCCTGACTTTC. It translates to CASSETGFSGANVLTF.

The chain employs TRBV6-5 and TRBJ2-5; D may be TRBD2 (5 bases). V lost 0 bases and J 6 bases, leaving 17 bases between the germline ends. The CDR3 loop spans 16 amino acids. From germline, CDR1 is MNHEY and CDR2 SVGAGI. CDR3 residues: CASSYSTTGRRKTQYF. In DNA, the CDR3 is TGTGCCAGCAGTTACTCGACAACGGGAAGGAGGAAGACCCAGTACTTC.

This clone was seen a single time. The gene calls are TRBV7-9 and TRBJ2-7, with 11 positions matching TRBD1. This CDR3 is 17 amino acids long. The V gene's germline CDR1 is SEHNR and CDR2 FQNEAQ (reference sequence). With 0 bases clipped from V and 3 bases from J, the junction kept 7 bases outside the gene matches. CDR3 residues: CASSLAGTGGVFYEQYF. CDR3 nucleotide sequence: TGTGCCAGCAGCTTAGCGGGGACAGGGGGAGTTTTCTACGAGCAGTACTTC.